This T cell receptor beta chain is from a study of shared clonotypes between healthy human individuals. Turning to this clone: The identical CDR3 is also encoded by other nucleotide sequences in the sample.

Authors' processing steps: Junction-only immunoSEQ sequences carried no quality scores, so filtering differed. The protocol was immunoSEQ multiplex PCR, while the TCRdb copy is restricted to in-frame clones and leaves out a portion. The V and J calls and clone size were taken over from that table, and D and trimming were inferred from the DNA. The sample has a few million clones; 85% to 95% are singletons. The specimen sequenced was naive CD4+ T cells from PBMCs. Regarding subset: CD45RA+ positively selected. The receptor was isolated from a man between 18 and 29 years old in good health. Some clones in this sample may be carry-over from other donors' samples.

CDR3: CASSVGVLRDQPQHF. The CDR3 DNA reads as TGTGCCAGCAGCGTAGGAGTCCTAAGGGATCAGCCCCAGCATTTT. V and J are TRBV9 and TRBJ1-5; D gene unclear. The ends were cut back, 0 bases at V and 5 bases at J, with 12 bases in the middle. Germline V lookup: CDR1 SGDLS, CDR2 YYNGEE. The CDR3 contains 15 residues.